Following are 7 T cell receptor beta chains from one sample sequenced in a study of Ad26.COV2.S vaccination and SARS-CoV-2 variants. Libraries were prepared by immunoSEQ multiplex PCR; TCRdb keeps only in-frame clonotypes and omits some of them. This table holds around 310,000 clones, roughly 90% found once. Treatment specified: over 15 received Ad26.COV2.S at low or high dose, single or two shots; about 5 received placebo; per-sample allocation not given. Collection of the samples took place on day 63 after the first injection of vaccine or placebo. The source was peripheral blood, collected in a trial of Ad26.COV2.S vaccine versus placebo. Every receptor here comes from a person between 18 and 65 years old who received the Ad26.COV2.S COVID-19 vaccine or a placebo.

About this clone itself: Other DNA sequences in the sample encode the same CDR3. The chain recombines TRBV12-3 or TRBV12-4 with TRBJ1-5, with D perhaps TRBD1 (5 bases). The CDR3 runs to 13 residues. Trimming took 3 bases from V and 10 from J, leaving 13 bases between them. CDR3 in DNA: TGTGCCAGCAGTTTGGGGGGGGTCCAACCCCAGCATTTT. As protein: CASSLGGVQPQHF.

The chain couples TRBV29-1 to TRBJ2-7, with 10 bases fitting TRBD1. CDR3 length: 13 residues. In germline, CDR1 is SQVTM, CDR2 ANQGSEA. V shed 6 bases and J 6 bases; nucleotides not matched to a gene: 8. The CDR3 is CSVSRQGASEQYF. In nucleotides, the CDR3 is TGCAGCGTCTCCCGACAGGGGGCGAGCGAGCAGTACTTC.

This chain connects TRBV6-5 to TRBJ1-6, with 7 bases that match TRBD1. The length of the CDR3 is 14 residues. The V gene's germline CDR1 is MNHEY and CDR2 SVGAGI. J was trimmed by 7 bases and V by 6 bases; bases with no gene match: 6. CDR3 sequence reads: CASRKGQYNSPLHF. The CDR3 nucleotides read TGTGCCAGCAGGAAGGGACAGTACAATTCACCCCTCCACTTT.

CDR3 residues: CASSQVVLQPQHF. The CDR3 coding sequence is TGCGCCAGCAGCCAAGTCGTGCTTCAGCCCCAGCATTTT. This chain connects TRBV4-3 to TRBJ1-5, with D hard to call. The CDR3 extends over 13 amino acids. V lost 1 base, J lost 6 bases, and 7 bases lay in between. From germline, CDR1 is LGHNA and CDR2 YSLEER.

This sequence joins TRBV29-1 and TRBJ2-4; D might be TRBD1 (5 bases). This CDR3 is 12 amino acids long. Trimming took off 5 bases at V and 3 bases at J, with 8 bases between the two ends. The germline CDR1 and CDR2 sequences are SQVTM and ANQGSEA. The CDR3 region has the DNA TGCAGCGTTCAAGGGGACAAAAACATTCAGTACTTC. Residues: CSVQGDKNIQYF.

The chain carries TRBV7-9 and TRBJ2-5; D is ambiguous. Germline V lookup: CDR1 SEHNR, CDR2 FQNEAQ (reference sequence). There are 14 residues in the CDR3. V was trimmed by 8 bases and J by 2 bases, leaving 15 bases between them. CDR3 amino acids: CASSPAVTQETQYF. In DNA, the CDR3 is TGTGCCAGCTCCCCCGCCGTAACACAAGAGACCCAGTACTTC. The whole variable domain, remainder taken from reference TRBV7-9 and TRBJ2-5, is DTGVSQNPRHKITKRGQNVTFRCDPISEHNRLYWYRQTLGQGPEFLTYFQNEAQLEKSRLLSDRFSAERPKGSFSTLEIQRTEQGDSAMYLCASSPAVTQETQYFGPGTRLLVL.

The V call is TRBV6-5, the J call TRBJ2-3; tentative D call: TRBD2 (6 bases). The length of the CDR3 is 14 residues. The germline V gene encodes CDR1 MNHEY and CDR2 SVGAGI. The V gene lost 5 bases and the J gene lost 2 bases, with 11 bases spanning the gap. The CDR3 loop is CASSRRGDTDTQYF. Here the CDR3 DNA reads TGTGCCAGCAGTAGGCGCGGGGACACAGATACGCAGTATTTT.